This TCR beta chain was documented in a study of Ad26.COV2.S vaccination and SARS-CoV-2 variants. Study-wide findings and caveats: After vaccination, substantial breadth of spike-specific CD8+ and CD4+ responses was reported.

Libraries were prepared by immunoSEQ multiplex PCR; TCRdb keeps only in-frame clonotypes and omits some of them. The sample holds 300,000 to 400,000 clones; 86% are singletons and the top ten take about 11%. The sample's treatment: 15 to 20 received Ad26.COV2.S at low or high dose, single or two shots; about 5 received placebo; per-sample allocation not given. Each sample was drawn 63 days after the first injection (of vaccine or placebo). The V segment lost 0 bases and the J segment 7 bases; nucleotides outside the gene matches: 7. This CDR3 contains 16 residues. CDR1 and CDR2 (germline): MGHRA, YSYEKL. To note about this clone: Its target is unknown.

The input for sequencing was peripheral blood, taken in a trial of Ad26.COV2.S vaccine versus placebo. J is TRBJ2-1 and V is TRBV4-1, with 9 bases aligning to TRBD2. This receptor was identified in a person aged 18 to 59 who received the Ad26.COV2.S COVID-19 vaccine or a placebo. In DNA form, the CDR3 reads TGCGCCAGCAGCCAAGACAGACTAGCGGTAACTAATGAGCAGTTCTTC. This codes for CASSQDRLAVTNEQFF.